The clone carrying this TCR beta chain turned up a few times. As for time point: patch test 1, 2 weeks after DPC sensitization. Noted treatment: therapeutic diphenylcyclopropenone sensitization with weekly scalp DPC. One entry per CDR3 protein results from TCRdb running MiXCR on the RACE reads. The sample includes approximately 340,000 distinct CDR3 sequences, about 7% of them seen just once. This entry is derived from a study of human T cells and chemical hapten exposure. The CDR3 loop spans 15 amino acids. The J segment lost 2 bases and the V segment lost 0 bases, leaving 3 bases of the junction unmatched. Germline loops: CDR1 LGHNA, CDR2 YNFKEQ.

The origin of this receptor is a woman younger than 35 with alopecia areata. Some clones in this sample may be carry-over from other donors' samples. The chain recombines TRBV4-2 with TRBJ2-7; the match to TRBD1 covers 8 bases. The sequencing used whole blood, collected in connection with sensitization to the hapten diphenylcyclopropenone (DPC). CDR3 DNA: TGTGCCAGCAGCCAAGAATGGACAGGGCCCTACGAGCAGTACTTC. Amino acid sequence: CASSQEWTGPYEQYF.